Each of the 23 T cell receptor beta chains below was sequenced from the same sample in a study of shared clonotypes between healthy human individuals (dated by TCRdb to 2020 to 2021). Receptor libraries were prepared by the immunoSEQ multiplex PCR assay. Sourced from immuneACCESS, this table was stored by TCRdb with only in-frame sequences that have V and J called. A share of the clones is absent; for the studies checked, an unresolved V gene accounts for under half, and the remainder has no known explanation. Recorded for this sample are 1,500,000 or so clones; 95% to 97% of them occurred a single time. The top ten hold roughly 1.2% of the sample. The sample was naive CD4+ T cells sorted from blood. This specimen's cell subset or site label, per the study, means: CD45RA+ positively selected. The receptors here all came from a man aged 25-40 years in good health.

This clone was detected only once. The identical CDR3 is also encoded by other nucleotide sequences in the sample. The chain combines TRBV19 with TRBJ2-1, with a weak D call TRBD2 (5 bases). V was pared by 3 bases and J by 3 bases, with 6 bases between. Germline V gene data show CDR1 as LNHDA and CDR2 as SQIVND (reference sequence). This CDR3 spans 13 amino acids. CDR3 bases: TGTGCCAGTAGTATTAGCGACTACAATGAGCAGTTCTTC. Translated, it gives CASSISDYNEQFF.

The V gene is TRBV4-2, the J gene TRBJ2-7; 9 bases align to TRBD2. J was trimmed by 3 bases and V by 0 bases; bases with no gene match: 9. CDR3 size: 17 residues. Germline CDR1 reads LGHNA; CDR2 reads YNFKEQ. CDR3 in DNA: TGTGCCAGCAGCCAAGAAGTAGAGGCGGGGGGGATCTACGAGCAGTACTTC. Protein: CASSQEVEAGGIYEQYF.

The chain couples TRBV2 to TRBJ2-7; 9 bases line up with TRBD1. V dropped 11 bases and J dropped 4; count of bases not matched to a gene: 9. CDR3 length equals 13 residues. The germline V gene encodes CDR1 SNHLY and CDR2 FYNNEI. CDR3 in amino acids: CAVNRDRAYEQYF. The CDR3 DNA reads as TGTGCCGTGAACCGGGACAGGGCGTACGAGCAGTACTTC.

A single count supports this clone. The chain couples TRBV25-1 to TRBJ1-1, with D unresolved. CDR3 length: 13 residues. Trimming took off 5 bases at V and 4 bases at J, with 11 bases between the two ends. Germline CDR1 is MGHDK and CDR2 is SYGVNS. Here the CDR3 DNA reads TGTGCCAGCAGTTCTCTAGTGAGCACTGAAGCTTTCTTT. It encodes CASSSLVSTEAFF.

The chain employs TRBV27 and TRBJ2-1; possibly TRBD1 for D (5 bases). This CDR3 is 16 amino acids long. Germline V gives CDR1 MNHEY, CDR2 SMNVEV (reference sequence). Trimming stripped 2 bases from V and 0 bases from J, with 11 bases between. The CDR3 DNA sequence: TGTGCCAGCAGTTTAGGGGCGGCAGGCTCCTACAATGAGCAGTTCTTC. The encoded protein is CASSLGAAGSYNEQFF.

The rearrangement links TRBV6-5 to TRBJ1-2, with TRBD1 identical over 7 bases. This CDR3 comprises 12 residues. Germline V gene lookup returns CDR1 MNHEY and CDR2 SVGAGI. V lost 6 bases and J lost 5; bases outside the gene matches: 3. The CDR3, as DNA: TGTGCCAGCAGAACAGGGGTATATGGCTACACCTTC. It codes for CASRTGVYGYTF.

The V gene is TRBV9, the J gene TRBJ2-7, with 12 positions matching TRBD1. Germline V CDR1 and CDR2: SGDLS, YYNGEE. V dropped 3 bases and J dropped 4; count of bases not matched to a gene: 8. The CDR3 consists of 16 residues. CDR3: CASSAGGQGAFYEQYF. The CDR3 nucleotides read TGTGCCAGCAGCGCAGGGGGACAGGGGGCTTTTTACGAGCAGTACTTC.

J is TRBJ1-2 and V is TRBV6-1; D gene ambiguous. This CDR3 region has 14 residues. Trimming removed 5 bases from V and 3 bases from J, with 13 bases in between. Looked up from germline, CDR1 is MNHNS and CDR2 is SASEGT. CDR3 DNA sequence: TGTGCCAGCAGTAAGGCCACTTCGGACTATGGCTACACCTTC. This sequence encodes CASSKATSDYGYTF.

This clone was counted a single time. Distinct nucleotide sequences in the sample also encode this CDR3. The rearrangement joins TRBV27 to TRBJ2-7; tentatively, D is TRBD2 (5 bases). Germline assignment: CDR1 MNHEY and CDR2 SMNVEV (reference sequence). V shed 5 bases and J shed 0 bases, with 14 bases lying between them. CDR3 length equals 15 residues. In DNA, the CDR3 is TGTGCCAGCAGTCCCCGGGAATTAAGCTCCTACGAGCAGTACTTC. This gives the protein CASSPRELSSYEQYF.

The rearrangement uses TRBV2 and TRBJ2-3; TRBD1 matches 9 bases. CDR3 length: 16 residues. Trimming removed 5 bases from V and 5 bases from J; junction bases left unmatched: 11. Germline-derived CDR1 and CDR2 are SNHLY and FYNNEI. The CDR3 sequence: CASSSTGGRGKDTQYF. The CDR3 DNA sequence: TGTGCCAGCAGTTCGACAGGGGGGAGAGGTAAAGATACGCAGTATTTT.

This rearrangement joins TRBV28 to TRBJ2-7; TRBD1 is a possible D gene (6 bases). Germline CDR1 is MDHEN and CDR2 is SYDVKM. CDR3 size: 14 residues. The germline V and J ends were trimmed by 6 bases and 2 bases, with 14 bases remaining between them. CDR3 sequence reads: CASRPPGTTYEQYF. CDR3 nucleotide sequence: TGTGCCAGCAGGCCCCCCGGGACAACCTACGAGCAGTACTTC. Full variable domain (missing parts from reference TRBV28 and TRBJ2-7): DVKVTQSSRYLVKRTGEKVFLECVQDMDHENMFWYRQDPGLGLRLIYFSYDVKMKEKGDIPEGYSVSREKKERFSLILESASTNQTSMYLCASRPPGTTYEQYFGPGTRLTVT.

V is TRBV10-3 and J is TRBJ2-1, with TRBD2 as a possible D gene (6 bases). This CDR3 region has 15 residues. V was pared by 6 bases and J by 1 base, with 13 bases between. CDR1 and CDR2 from the germline V gene are ENHRY and SYGVKD. CDR3 amino acids: CAIRKRAESYNEQFF. CDR3 coding DNA: TGTGCCATCAGGAAGCGGGCGGAATCCTACAATGAGCAGTTCTTC.

The chain links TRBV4-1 to TRBJ1-2; D remains unclear. Trimming took 4 bases from V and 1 from J, leaving 25 bases between them. The CDR3 totals 19 residues. From germline, CDR1 is MGHRA and CDR2 YSYEKL. Here the CDR3 reads CASSPENRRVPRINYGYTF. The CDR3 coding sequence is TGCGCCAGCAGCCCGGAAAATCGGAGGGTTCCGCGTATTAACTATGGCTACACCTTC.

The rearrangement links TRBV10-1 to TRBJ2-7; unclear D gene. The CDR3 has 13 residues. CDR1 WNHNN and CDR2 SYGVQD come from the germline V gene (reference sequence). V was shortened by 2 bases and J by 0 bases, with 5 bases between the two germline ends. For the CDR3, the DNA is TGCGCCAGCAGTGAGACCACCTCCTACGAGCAGTACTTC. Protein product: CASSETTSYEQYF.

The rearrangement uses TRBV4-3 and TRBJ2-1; unclear D gene. V lost 4 bases and J lost 3, with 7 bases in between. This CDR3 contains 13 residues. Germline CDR1 reads LGHNA; CDR2 reads YSLEER. CDR3 nucleotide sequence: TGCGCCAGCAGCCCGGGTGTCTACAATGAGCAGTTCTTC. Translating it yields CASSPGVYNEQFF.

The count of this clone is one. The chain carries TRBV4-1 and TRBJ2-5, with a tentative D call TRBD2 (5 bases). V was clipped by 1 base and J by 5 bases, with 11 bases between them. The CDR3 runs to 14 residues. Germline V CDR1 and CDR2: MGHRA, YSYEKL. DNA for the CDR3: TGCGCCAGCAGCCAAGTCTCCGGGGTGGAGACCCAGTACTTC. It encodes CASSQVSGVETQYF.

As DNA, the CDR3 is TGCGCCAGCAGCTTGGCCGCTAGCGGCGGCGAGCAGTACTTC. Encoded protein: CASSLAASGGEQYF. The chain carries TRBV5-1 and TRBJ2-7, with 7 nucleotides matching TRBD2. The J segment lost 6 bases and the V segment lost 0 bases, leaving 6 bases of the junction unmatched. The germline V gene has CDR1 SGHRS and CDR2 YFSETQ. The CDR3 contains 14 residues.

The DNA for the CDR3 is TGCAGCGTTCTTGGAGGGACTAGCGGGACAGATACGCAGTATTTT. Translating it yields CSVLGGTSGTDTQYF. The rearrangement joins TRBV29-1 to TRBJ2-3; 12 nucleotides align to TRBD2. V shed 5 bases, J shed 3 bases, and the junction held 6 bases outside the gene matches. In germline, CDR1 is SQVTM, CDR2 ANQGSEA. The CDR3 runs to 15 residues.

This chain uses TRBV11-2 with TRBJ1-4; TRBD1 might be the D (6 bases). The CDR3 is 16 amino acids. CDR1 and CDR2 (germline): SGHAT, FQNNGV. V was clipped by 5 bases and J by 5 bases, with 18 bases between them. CDR3 residues: CASSPFLGGGNEKLFF. The CDR3, as DNA: TGTGCCAGCAGCCCCTTCCTAGGGGGGGGGAATGAAAAACTGTTTTTT.

The V and J genes are TRBV10-1 and TRBJ2-2, with TRBD1 matching over 9 bases. Trimming at V came to 11 bases and at J to 3 bases, leaving 4 bases not matched to a gene. The CDR3 is 13 residues long. The V gene's germline CDR1 is WNHNN and CDR2 SYGVQD (reference sequence). The DNA for the CDR3 is TGCGCCGTCCGGGACAGGGACACCGGGGAGCTGTTTTTT. It specifies CAVRDRDTGELFF.

V gene TRBV29-1 combines with J gene TRBJ2-1; D remains ambiguous. The CDR3 is 14 residues long. Germline lookup yields CDR1 SQVTM and CDR2 ANQGSEA. Trimming left V 1 base short and J 6 bases short, with 13 bases between. The CDR3 DNA sequence: TGCAGCGTTGAAGGGTTGTCCGGTGGCAATGAGCAGTTCTTC. This encodes CSVEGLSGGNEQFF.

A word on this clone: As the CDR3 is not closed by the conserved phenylalanine or tryptophan, this likely results from a read error. Because the CDR3's place on the DNA is in doubt, the DNA is left out and the CDR3 is given as listed by TCRdb. V gene TRBV2 combines with J gene TRBJ2-7. The germline V gene encodes CDR1 SNHLY and CDR2 FYNNEI. The CDR3 has 11 residues if both end residues are counted. The CDR3 sequence: CASSTGTPGSI.

This sequence joins TRBV29-1 and TRBJ1-1; tentative D call: TRBD1 (5 bases). The CDR3 is made up of 13 amino acids. Per germline, CDR1 SQVTM and CDR2 ANQGSEA. V shed 7 bases and J shed 0 bases, with 12 bases lying between them. CDR3 sequence: CSALTDMNTEAFF. Here the CDR3 DNA reads TGCAGCGCCCTGACAGACATGAACACTGAAGCTTTCTTT.